A selection of T cell receptor beta chains follows, all from one sample in a study of T cell repertoires in cytomegalovirus infection. TCRdb reprocessed the reads via MiXCR and lists one record per CDR3 protein. The repertoire has some 920,000 distinct CDR3 sequences, about 33% of them found once; the top ten carry 10% to 15%. These receptors are not linked to any known antigen. Sequencing used cultured CD8+ T cells from PBMCs, obtained from culture after CMV antigen stimulation. All receptors come from a human donor in good health (CMV status not recorded). Some clones in this sample may be carry-over from other donors' samples. Both conserved end residues are trimmed from each CDR3. A row's size may be missing; if present it is once, few, many or a size class.

j_call | v_call | clone_size | cdr3_aa
TRBJ2-5 | TRBV20-1 | few | SVTEGGPVETQY
TRBJ2-5 | TRBV4-3 | . | ASSQDSGVWETQY
TRBJ2-1 | TRBV7-9 | few | ASSLIAVDEQF
TRBJ2-2 | TRBV11-2 | few | ASSQEGGPAGELF
TRBJ2-3 | TRBV24-1 | . | ATSDRRQGAIDTQY
TRBJ1-2 | TRBV7-9 | . | ASSEGNVYGYT
TRBJ2-1 | TRBV6-2/TRBV6-3 | . | ASSSDSNNEQF
TRBJ2-7 | TRBV27 | once | ASSPFGGYEQY
TRBJ1-1 | TRBV7-9 | . | ASSPTGGIMNTEAF
TRBJ2-5 | TRBV27 | . | ASNRLGAQETQY
TRBJ2-6 | TRBV7-9 | many | ASSPRQGSSGANVLT
TRBJ2-3 | TRBV10-1 | . | ASRLDRLDTQY
TRBJ1-3 | TRBV7-6 | few | ASSSTRNLGGPGNTIY
TRBJ1-1 | TRBV5-1 | . | ASSLARGDTEAF
TRBJ2-3 | TRBV24-1 | . | ATSDNRGPTDTQY
TRBJ2-2 | TRBV27 | few | ASSFQTRLAVNTGELF
TRBJ2-1 | TRBV12-3/TRBV12-4 | few | ASSFPATDEQF
TRBJ1-1 | TRBV4-1 | few | ASSQDTGQGNTEAF
TRBJ2-1 | TRBV20-1 | few | SATLYDYNEQF
TRBJ1-5 | TRBV19 | . | ASSITQTEDQPQH
TRBJ1-1 | TRBV7-8 | many | ASSLDPGLNTEAF
TRBJ1-1 | TRBV5-6 | . | ASSLDSDDSMNTEAF
TRBJ2-1 | TRBV6-6 | . | ASNSGGGRGNEQF
TRBJ2-3 | TRBV12-3/TRBV12-4 | . | ASSSPGQRRDTQY
TRBJ1-4 | TRBV7-2 | few | ASSLVDEKLF
TRBJ2-2 | TRBV20-1 | few | SAREAGANTGELF
TRBJ1-1 | TRBV5-8 | few | ASSSLQTEAF
TRBJ1-1 | TRBV7-9 | many | ASSLGRVEAF
TRBJ2-7 | TRBV7-8 | . | ASSLVDRARYEQY
TRBJ1-5 | TRBV2 | . | ASRGAGSNQPQH
TRBJ2-3 | TRBV7-8 | many | ASSLGSGGAAADTQY
TRBJ1-1 | TRBV6-5 | . | ASSFRLSLTEAF
TRBJ2-5 | TRBV7-8 | many | ASSPGAGRIETQY
TRBJ1-4 | TRBV2 | . | ASTNSRATNEKLF
TRBJ2-1 | TRBV7-6 | many | ASSLGGGSFNEQF
TRBJ2-1 | TRBV9 | . | ASSAIAWGGPNNEQF
TRBJ1-5 | TRBV3-1 | . | ASSQDREPQH
TRBJ1-1 | TRBV5-6 | . | ASSGGQGLTKAF
TRBJ2-1 | TRBV19 | few | ASSLPWTSGGGYNEQF
TRBJ2-3 | TRBV11-1 | . | ASSFQVGEDNTDTRY
TRBJ2-7 | TRBV6-6 | . | ASSLGQGAWEQY
TRBJ2-7 | TRBV7-9 | few | ASSTGQGLSSYEQY
TRBJ2-1 | TRBV4-1 | once | ASSQEGGDYNEQF